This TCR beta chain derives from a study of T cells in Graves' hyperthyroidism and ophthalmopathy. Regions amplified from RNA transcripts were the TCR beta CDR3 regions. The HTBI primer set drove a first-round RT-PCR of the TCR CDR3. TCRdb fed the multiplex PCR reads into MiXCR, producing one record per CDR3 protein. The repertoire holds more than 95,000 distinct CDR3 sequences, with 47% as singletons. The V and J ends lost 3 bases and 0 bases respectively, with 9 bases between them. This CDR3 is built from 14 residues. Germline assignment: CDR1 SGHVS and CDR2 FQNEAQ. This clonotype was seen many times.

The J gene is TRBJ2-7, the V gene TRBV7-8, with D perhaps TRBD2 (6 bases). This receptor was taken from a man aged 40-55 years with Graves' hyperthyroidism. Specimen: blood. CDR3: CASSLAGSSYEQYF. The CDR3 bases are TGTGCCAGCAGCTTGGCGGGGAGCTCCTACGAGCAGTACTTC.